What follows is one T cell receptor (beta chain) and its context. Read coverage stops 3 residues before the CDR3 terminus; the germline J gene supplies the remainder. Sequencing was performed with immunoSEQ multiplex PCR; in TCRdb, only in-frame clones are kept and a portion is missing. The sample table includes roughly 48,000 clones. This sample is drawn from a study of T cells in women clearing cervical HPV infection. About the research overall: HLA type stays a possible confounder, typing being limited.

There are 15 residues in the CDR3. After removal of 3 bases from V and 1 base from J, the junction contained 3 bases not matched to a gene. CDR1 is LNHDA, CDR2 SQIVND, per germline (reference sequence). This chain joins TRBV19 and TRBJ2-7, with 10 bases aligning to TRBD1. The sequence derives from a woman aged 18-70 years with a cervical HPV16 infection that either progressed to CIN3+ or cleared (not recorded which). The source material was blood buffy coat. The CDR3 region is CASSISGQGSYEQYF. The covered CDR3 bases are TGTGCCAGTAGTATCTCGGGACAGGGGTCCTACGAG. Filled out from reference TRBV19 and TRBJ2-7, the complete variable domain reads DGGITQSPKYLFRKEGQNVTLSCEQNLNHDAMYWYRQDPGQGLRLIYYSQIVNDFQKGDIAEGYSVSREKKESFPLTVTSAQKNPTAFYLCASSISGQGSYEQYFGPGTRLTVT.